These 24 T cell receptor beta chains were sequenced from one sample in a study of blood T cell repertoires in COVID-19. Clones were read by immunoSEQ multiplex PCR, and TCRdb kept only the in-frame ones, dropping some. The data contain approximately 350,000 clones, around nine tenths of them singletons. Sequenced: peripheral blood. The origin of the receptors is a woman younger than 30 who had recovered from COVID-19.

CDR3 coding DNA: TGTGCCAGCAGTGAACGGCAGGGGTGGGTGAACACTGAAGCTTTCTTT. Residues: CASSERQGWVNTEAFF. V usage is TRBV6-1 and J usage is TRBJ1-1, with a tentative D call TRBD1 (6 bases). The CDR3 is made up of 16 amino acids. The ends were cut back, 2 bases at V and 0 bases at J, with 13 bases in the middle. The germline gives CDR1 MNHNS, CDR2 SASEGT.

The chain is built from TRBV5-5 and TRBJ2-7; 8 bases agree with TRBD2. Germline-derived CDR1 and CDR2 are SGHKS and YYEKEE (reference sequence). This CDR3 is built from 13 residues. V lost 0 bases to trimming and J lost 6 bases; unmatched junction nucleotides: 2. The CDR3 DNA sequence: TGTGCCAGCAGCTTGGAAGGGACTAGCGAGCAGTACGTC. Translation gives CASSLEGTSEQYV.

CDR3 region: CASSESTRYSNQPQHF. CDR3 nucleotides: TGCGCCAGCAGTGAGTCGACTCGGTATAGCAATCAGCCCCAGCATTTT. This chain links TRBV10-2 with TRBJ1-5; D remains ambiguous. CDR1 and CDR2 from the germline V gene are WSHSY and SAAADI. CDR3 size: 16 residues. V lost 0 bases and J 0 bases, leaving 9 bases between the germline ends.

The CDR3 DNA is TGTGCCAGCAGCGTCAGTTCGTGGGCGGGAGAAGGCACAGATACGCAGTATTTT. Its translation is CASSVSSWAGEGTDTQYF. The chain has TRBV9 and TRBJ2-3; 7 bases agree with TRBD2. The CDR3 contains 18 residues. Trimming removed 2 bases from V and 1 base from J; junction bases left unmatched: 13. Germline assignment: CDR1 SGDLS and CDR2 YYNGEE.

The genes are TRBV5-6 and TRBJ1-1, with a weak D call TRBD1 (5 bases). This CDR3 has 15 residues. Deletions cut 1 base from V and 4 bases from J, with 14 bases between. CDR1 is SGHDT and CDR2 is YYEEEE in the germline V gene. CDR3 DNA: TGTGCCAGCAGCTTGTCGGGCAGGGTCGGCACTGAAGCTTTCTTT. Translating it yields CASSLSGRVGTEAFF.

V and J are TRBV5-6 and TRBJ2-5; 11 bases align to TRBD2. This CDR3 region has 17 residues. Germline assignment: CDR1 SGHDT and CDR2 YYEEEE. V lost 3 bases to trimming and J lost 5 bases; unmatched junction nucleotides: 12. In DNA form, the CDR3 reads TGTGCCAGCAGCTCCTTGACTAGCGGGATGTTCGGGGAGACCCAGTACTTC. This sequence encodes CASSSLTSGMFGETQYF. Drawing the rest from reference TRBV5-6 and TRBJ2-5, the complete variable domain is DAGVTQSPTHLIKTRGQQVTLRCSPKSGHDTVSWYQQALGQGPQFIFQYYEEEERQRGNFPDRFSGHQFPNYSSELNVNALLLGDSALYLCASSSLTSGMFGETQYFGPGTRLLVL.

To note about this clone: Distinct nucleotide sequences in the sample also encode this CDR3. This chain connects TRBV9 to TRBJ2-1, with D possibly being TRBD2 (5 bases). The germline gives CDR1 SGDLS, CDR2 YYNGEE. V lost 0 bases to trimming and J lost 10 bases, with 8 bases between them. The CDR3 has 12 residues. The CDR3 nucleotides are TGTGCCAGCAGCGTAGGTTCGGGGGAGCAGTTCTTC. It translates to CASSVGSGEQFF.

The V and J genes are TRBV5-1 and TRBJ2-2; 8 nucleotides match TRBD2. The trim removed 3 bases at V and 8 bases at J, leaving 12 bases unmatched. The CDR3 loop spans 16 amino acids. Germline loops: CDR1 SGHRS, CDR2 YFSETQ. In nucleotides, the CDR3 is TGCGCCAGCAGCTCTAGCGGGTCCCGTATTGGTGGGGAGCTGTTTTTT. Amino acids: CASSSSGSRIGGELFF.

The chain combines TRBV9 with TRBJ1-1; D is ambiguous. There are 14 residues in the CDR3. V was pared by 0 bases and J by 1 base, with 7 bases between. Germline V gene data show CDR1 as SGDLS and CDR2 as YYNGEE. CDR3 nucleotide sequence: TGTGCCAGCAGCGTAGTGGTCGGGAACACTGAAGCTTTCTTT. It codes for CASSVVVGNTEAFF.

The rearrangement uses TRBV2 and TRBJ2-7; D is undetermined. V was pared by 2 bases and J by 4 bases, with 12 bases between. CDR1 SNHLY and CDR2 FYNNEI come from the germline V gene. CDR3 size: 14 residues. The DNA for the CDR3 is TGTGCCAGCAGTGAACGAGCAGGCATATACGAGCAGTACGTC. Translating gives CASSERAGIYEQYV.

The rearrangement links TRBV7-9 to TRBJ2-3; D gene ambiguous. V gave up 4 bases and J gave up 3 bases, with 11 bases separating them. The CDR3 extends over 14 amino acids. CDR1 and CDR2 (germline): SEHNR, FQNEAQ (reference sequence). The CDR3 nucleotides are TGTGCCAGCAGCTCCTTCATCAGGACAGATACGCAGTATTTT. It is translated as CASSSFIRTDTQYF.

V is TRBV4-3 and J is TRBJ1-1; the D gene is possibly TRBD1 (5 bases). The CDR3 extends over 18 amino acids. Deletions cut 0 bases from V and 5 bases from J, with 22 bases between. Germline V CDR1 and CDR2: LGHNA, YSLEER. The CDR3 loop is CASSQDLLRGSMGTEAFF. CDR3 coding DNA: TGCGCCAGCAGCCAAGATCTTTTAAGGGGTTCAATGGGGACTGAAGCTTTCTTT.

The rearrangement joins TRBV6-4 to TRBJ2-2; 10 bases fit TRBD2. Unmatched junction bases numbered 9, after V lost 2 bases and J lost 6 bases. This CDR3 is 17 amino acids long. Germline assignment: CDR1 MRHNA and CDR2 SNTAGT. This chain's CDR3 is CASSDRSSGRFSGELFF. CDR3 in DNA: TGTGCCAGCAGTGACCGATCTAGCGGGAGATTTTCCGGGGAGCTGTTTTTT.

The chain couples TRBV5-1 to TRBJ1-3; possible D gene TRBD1, 5 bases. Looked up from germline, CDR1 is SGHRS and CDR2 is YFSETQ. This CDR3 has 17 residues. With 0 bases removed from V and 2 bases from J, the gap between germline ends came to 15 bases. The CDR3 reads CASSLESRVKAGNTIYF. In DNA, the CDR3 is TGCGCCAGCAGCTTGGAAAGCAGGGTAAAAGCTGGAAACACCATATATTTT.

This clone was seen only a few times. The sample carries other DNA sequences with the same CDR3. The chain combines TRBV6-5 with TRBJ2-7, with TRBD2 as a possible D gene (5 bases). The CDR3 is 13 residues long. Germline CDR1 MNHEY, CDR2 SVGAGI. V gave up 5 bases and J gave up 1 base, with 9 bases separating them. CDR3 loop: CASSRGSSYEQYV. CDR3 in DNA: TGTGCCAGCAGTCGAGGGTCTTCCTACGAGCAGTACGTC.

The rearrangement joins TRBV29-1 to TRBJ1-1, with 8 bases aligning to TRBD1. Unmatched junction bases numbered 9, after V lost 5 bases and J lost 4 bases. The CDR3 consists of 14 residues. From germline, CDR1 is SQVTM and CDR2 ANQGSEA. The CDR3 region is CSVLQGAAGTEAFF. The DNA of the CDR3 is TGCAGCGTTTTGCAGGGGGCCGCGGGCACTGAAGCTTTCTTT.

This chain uses TRBV3-1 (or the pseudogene TRBV3-2) with TRBJ2-7; TRBD2 matches 15 bases. CDR3 length equals 16 residues. With V trimmed by 4 bases and J by 5 bases, 6 bases remained unmatched. CDR1 is LGHDT, CDR2 YNNKEL, per germline (reference sequence). Here the CDR3 DNA reads TGTGCCAGCAGCCTAAGGACTAGCGGGAGGGTTAACGAGCAGTACGTC. Residues: CASSLRTSGRVNEQYV.

The DNA of the CDR3 is TGTGCCAGCAGCCAAGAGGGACAAGGGACACGTGGCTACACCTTC. Its protein product is CASSQEGQGTRGYTF. The chain links TRBV3-1 (or the pseudogene TRBV3-2) to TRBJ1-2; possible D gene TRBD1, 6 bases. Per germline, CDR1 LGHDT and CDR2 YNNKEL (reference sequence). The CDR3 spans 15 residues. V was trimmed by 0 bases and J by 7 bases, leaving 15 bases between them.

This chain joins TRBV10-3 and TRBJ1-4, with 7 nucleotides matching TRBD1. Trimming took 5 bases from V and 0 from J; bases not matched to a gene: 12. The CDR3 has 18 residues. CDR1 and CDR2 (germline): ENHRY, SYGVKD. The CDR3 sequence is CAISRGQTTLATNEKLFF. CDR3 DNA sequence: TGTGCCATCAGTAGGGGACAGACCACTCTTGCAACTAATGAAAAACTGTTTTTT.

The rearrangement links TRBV7-2 to TRBJ1-5; D not resolved. The V end lost 3 bases, the J end lost 5 bases, and 14 bases lay between the germline ends. The CDR3 sequence is 15 residues long. Germline assignment: CDR1 SGHTA and CDR2 FQGNSA. The DNA for the CDR3 is TGTGCCAGCAGCTTTACGGGAAAGAGGGATCAGCCCCAGCATTTT. Translation gives CASSFTGKRDQPQHF. Full variable domain (outside the CDR3, taken from reference TRBV7-2 and TRBJ1-5): GAGVSQSPSNKVTEKGKDVELRCDPISGHTALYWYRQSLGQGLEFLIYFQGNSAPDKSGLPSDRFSAERTGGSVSTLTIQRTQQEDSAVYLCASSFTGKRDQPQHFGDGTRLSIL.

CDR3 region: CASSESWRISQPQHF. The CDR3 bases are TGTGCCAGCAGTGAATCTTGGAGGATAAGTCAGCCCCAGCATTTT. The chain combines TRBV6-1 with TRBJ1-5; no definite D call. CDR1 and CDR2 (germline): MNHNS, SASEGT. The CDR3 sequence is 15 residues long. V lost 2 bases, J lost 6 bases, and 14 bases lay in between.

CDR3: CSGTSGNNEQFF. The DNA of the CDR3 is TGCAGCGGGACTAGCGGGAACAATGAGCAGTTCTTC. The chain joins TRBV29-1 to TRBJ2-1; 12 bases match TRBD2. J gave up 5 bases and V 7 bases, and 0 bases lay outside the gene matches. The CDR3 totals 12 residues. Germline V gene data show CDR1 as SQVTM and CDR2 as ANQGSEA.

The rearrangement links TRBV6-2 or TRBV6-3 to TRBJ1-5; D ambiguous. CDR3 length: 14 amino acids. With 2 bases removed from V and 3 bases from J, the gap between germline ends came to 8 bases. Germline V gives CDR1 MNHEY, CDR2 SVGEGT. The CDR3 bases are TGTGCCAGCAGTTACGTCAGCGTCAATCAGCCCCAGCATTTT. Translation: CASSYVSVNQPQHF.

As regards this clone: The same CDR3 can be traced to other DNA sequences in this sample. The chain employs TRBV5-1 and TRBJ1-5; 9 bases are a match to TRBD1. Trimming removed 0 bases from V and 4 bases from J; junction bases left unmatched: 2. Germline lookup yields CDR1 SGHRS and CDR2 YFSETQ. The CDR3 loop spans 15 amino acids. The CDR3 DNA follows: TGCGCCAGCAGCTTGGGGACAGGGGCAAATCAGCCCCAGCATTTT. Its protein product is CASSLGTGANQPQHF.